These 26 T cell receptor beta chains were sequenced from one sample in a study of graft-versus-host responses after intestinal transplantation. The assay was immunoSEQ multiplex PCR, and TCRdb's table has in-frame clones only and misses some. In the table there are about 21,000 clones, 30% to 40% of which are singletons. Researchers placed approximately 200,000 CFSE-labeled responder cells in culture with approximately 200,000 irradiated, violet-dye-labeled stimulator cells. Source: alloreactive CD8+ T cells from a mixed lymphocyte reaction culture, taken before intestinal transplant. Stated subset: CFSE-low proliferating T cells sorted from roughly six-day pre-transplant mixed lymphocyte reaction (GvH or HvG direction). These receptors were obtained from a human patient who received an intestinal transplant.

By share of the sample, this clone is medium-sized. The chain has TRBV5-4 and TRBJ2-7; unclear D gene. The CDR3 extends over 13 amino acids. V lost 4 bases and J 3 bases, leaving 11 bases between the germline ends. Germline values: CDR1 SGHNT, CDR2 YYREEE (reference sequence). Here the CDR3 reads CASSIDLFYEQYF. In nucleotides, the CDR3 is TGTGCCAGCAGCATTGACTTGTTCTACGAGCAGTACTTC.

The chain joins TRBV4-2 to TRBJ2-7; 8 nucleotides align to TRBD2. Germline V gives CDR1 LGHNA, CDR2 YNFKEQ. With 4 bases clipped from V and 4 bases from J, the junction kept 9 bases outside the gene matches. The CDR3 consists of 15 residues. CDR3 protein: CASSPHPGRGYEQYF. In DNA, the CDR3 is TGTGCCAGCAGCCCACACCCCGGGAGGGGTTACGAGCAGTACTTC.

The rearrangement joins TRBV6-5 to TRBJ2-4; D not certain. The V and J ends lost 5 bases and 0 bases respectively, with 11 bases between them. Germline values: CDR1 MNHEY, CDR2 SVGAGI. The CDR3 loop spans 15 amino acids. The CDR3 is CASSVMGVAKNIQYF. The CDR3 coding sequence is TGTGCCAGCAGTGTGATGGGTGTAGCCAAAAACATTCAGTACTTC.

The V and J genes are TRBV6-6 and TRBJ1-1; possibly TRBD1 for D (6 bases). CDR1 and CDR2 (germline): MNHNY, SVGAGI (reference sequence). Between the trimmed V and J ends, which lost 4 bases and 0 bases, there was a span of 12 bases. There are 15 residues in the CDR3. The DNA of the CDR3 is TGTGCCAGCAGTTGCCCGGGACAAATGAACACTGAAGCTTTCTTT. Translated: CASSCPGQMNTEAFF.

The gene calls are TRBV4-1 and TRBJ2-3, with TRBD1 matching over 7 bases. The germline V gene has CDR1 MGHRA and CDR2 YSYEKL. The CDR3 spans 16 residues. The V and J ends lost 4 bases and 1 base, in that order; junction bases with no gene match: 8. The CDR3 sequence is CASSPVGDSRTDTQYF. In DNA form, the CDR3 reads TGCGCCAGCAGCCCCGTTGGGGACAGTCGCACAGATACGCAGTATTTT.

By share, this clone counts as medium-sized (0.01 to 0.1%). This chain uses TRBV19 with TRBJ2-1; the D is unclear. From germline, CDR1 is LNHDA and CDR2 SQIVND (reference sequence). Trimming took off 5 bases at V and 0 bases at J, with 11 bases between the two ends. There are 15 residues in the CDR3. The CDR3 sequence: CASSGLGSSYNEQFF. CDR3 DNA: TGTGCCAGTAGTGGCCTCGGTAGCTCCTACAATGAGCAGTTCTTC.

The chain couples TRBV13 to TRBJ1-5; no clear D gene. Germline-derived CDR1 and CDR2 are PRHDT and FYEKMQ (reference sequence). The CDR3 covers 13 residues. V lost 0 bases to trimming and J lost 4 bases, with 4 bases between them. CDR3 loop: CASSLGTNQPQHF. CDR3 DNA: TGTGCCAGCAGCTTAGGAACGAATCAGCCCCAGCATTTT.

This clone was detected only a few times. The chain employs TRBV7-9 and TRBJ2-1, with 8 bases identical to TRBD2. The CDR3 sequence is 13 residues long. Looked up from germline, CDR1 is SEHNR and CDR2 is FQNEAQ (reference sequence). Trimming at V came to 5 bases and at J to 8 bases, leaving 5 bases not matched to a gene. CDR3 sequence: CASSPGLADEQFF. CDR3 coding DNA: TGTGCCAGCAGCCCCGGACTAGCCGATGAGCAGTTCTTC.

The CDR3 nucleotides read TGTGCCAGCAGCTTGATTGGGACAGGGATCGGGCAGTACTTC. Amino acids: CASSLIGTGIGQYF. The chain uses TRBV5-5 and TRBJ2-7; 9 positions agree with TRBD1. V lost 1 base to trimming and J lost 9 bases; unmatched junction nucleotides: 8. This CDR3 has 14 amino acids. CDR1 and CDR2 from the germline V gene are SGHKS and YYEKEE (reference sequence).

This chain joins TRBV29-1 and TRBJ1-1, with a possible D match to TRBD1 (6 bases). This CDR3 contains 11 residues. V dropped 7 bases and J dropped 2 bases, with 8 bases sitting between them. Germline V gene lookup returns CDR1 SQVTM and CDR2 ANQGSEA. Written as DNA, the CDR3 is TGCAGCGGAGGGGGAAACACTGAAGCTTTCTTT. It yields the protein CSGGGNTEAFF.

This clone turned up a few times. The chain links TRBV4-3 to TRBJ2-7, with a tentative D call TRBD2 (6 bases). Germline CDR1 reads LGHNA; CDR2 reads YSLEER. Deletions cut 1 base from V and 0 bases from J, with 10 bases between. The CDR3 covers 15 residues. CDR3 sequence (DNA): TGCGCCAGCAGCCAAGGGCTAGCGAGCTCCTACGAGCAGTACTTC. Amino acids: CASSQGLASSYEQYF.

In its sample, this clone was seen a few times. The CDR3 nucleotides are TGTGCCAGCAGCCCCCCTTTGAACACTGAAGCTTTCTTT. Translated, it gives CASSPPLNTEAFF. The chain couples TRBV7-9 to TRBJ1-1, with D unclear. Germline-derived CDR1 and CDR2 are SEHNR and FQNEAQ (reference sequence). Trimming took 5 bases from V and 0 from J, leaving 7 bases between them. The CDR3 totals 13 residues.

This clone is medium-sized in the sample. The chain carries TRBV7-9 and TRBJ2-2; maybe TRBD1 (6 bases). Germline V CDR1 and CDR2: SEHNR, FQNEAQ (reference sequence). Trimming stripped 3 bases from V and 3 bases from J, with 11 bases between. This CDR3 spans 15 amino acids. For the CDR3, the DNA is TGTGCCAGCAGCTTCCGGGACACTGACACCGGGGAGCTGTTTTTT. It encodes CASSFRDTDTGELFF. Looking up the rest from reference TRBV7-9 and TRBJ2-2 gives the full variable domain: DTGVSQNPRHKITKRGQNVTFRCDPISEHNRLYWYRQTLGQGPEFLTYFQNEAQLEKSRLLSDRFSAERPKGSFSTLEIQRTEQGDSAMYLCASSFRDTDTGELFFGEGSRLTVL.

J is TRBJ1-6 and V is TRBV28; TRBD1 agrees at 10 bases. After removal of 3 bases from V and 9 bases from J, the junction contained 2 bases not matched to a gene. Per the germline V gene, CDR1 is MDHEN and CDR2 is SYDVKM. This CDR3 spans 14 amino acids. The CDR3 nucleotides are TGTGCCAGCAGTTTCGGGACAGGGGTTTCACCCCTCCACTTT. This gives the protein CASSFGTGVSPLHF.

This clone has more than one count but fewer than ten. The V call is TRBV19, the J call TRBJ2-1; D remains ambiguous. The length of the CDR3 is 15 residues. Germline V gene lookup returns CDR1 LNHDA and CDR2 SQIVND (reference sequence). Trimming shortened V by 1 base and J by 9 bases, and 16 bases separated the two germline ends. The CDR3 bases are TGTGCCAGTAGTATAGTCCCCGGGTCTAAGAGTGAGCAGTTCTTC. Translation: CASSIVPGSKSEQFF.

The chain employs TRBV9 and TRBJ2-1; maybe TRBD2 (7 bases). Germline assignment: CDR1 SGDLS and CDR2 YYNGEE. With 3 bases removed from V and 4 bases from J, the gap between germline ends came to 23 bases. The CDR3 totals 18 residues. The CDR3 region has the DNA TGTGCCAGCAGCGAGGAGGGGGGGTTAGGGCGATCTTACAATGAGCAGTTCTTC. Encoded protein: CASSEEGGLGRSYNEQFF.

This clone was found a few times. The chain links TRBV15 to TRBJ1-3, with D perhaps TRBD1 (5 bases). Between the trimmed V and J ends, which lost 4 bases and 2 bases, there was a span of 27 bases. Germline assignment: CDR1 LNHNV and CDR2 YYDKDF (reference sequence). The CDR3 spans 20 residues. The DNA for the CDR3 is TGTGCCACCAGCATCTGGGCCAGGGCACGTTTCGGGGTCGCTGGAAACACCATATATTTT. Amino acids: CATSIWARARFGVAGNTIYF.

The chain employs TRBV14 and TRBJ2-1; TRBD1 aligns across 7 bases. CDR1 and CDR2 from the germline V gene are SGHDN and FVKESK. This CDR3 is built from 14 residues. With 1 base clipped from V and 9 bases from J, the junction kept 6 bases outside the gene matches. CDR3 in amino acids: CASSQVTGTSEQFF. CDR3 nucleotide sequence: TGTGCCAGCAGCCAAGTGACAGGGACCAGTGAGCAGTTCTTC.

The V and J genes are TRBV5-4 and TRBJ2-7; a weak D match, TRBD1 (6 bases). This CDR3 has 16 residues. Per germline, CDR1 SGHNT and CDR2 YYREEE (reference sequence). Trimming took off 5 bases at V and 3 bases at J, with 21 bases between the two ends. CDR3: CASRQRRDTNFYEQYF. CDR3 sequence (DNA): TGTGCCAGCAGGCAACGCCGGGACACAAATTTCTACGAGCAGTACTTC.

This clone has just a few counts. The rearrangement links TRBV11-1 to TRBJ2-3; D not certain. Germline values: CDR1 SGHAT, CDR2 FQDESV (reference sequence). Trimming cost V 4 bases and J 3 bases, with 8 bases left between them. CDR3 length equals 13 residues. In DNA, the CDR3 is TGTGCCAGCAGCTCTATTGGGACAGATACGCAGTATTTT. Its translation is CASSSIGTDTQYF.

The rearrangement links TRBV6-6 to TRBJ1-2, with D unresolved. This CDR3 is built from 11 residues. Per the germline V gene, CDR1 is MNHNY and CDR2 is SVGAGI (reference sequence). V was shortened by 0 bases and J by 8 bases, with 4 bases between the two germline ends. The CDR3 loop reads CASSYSEGYTF. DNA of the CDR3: TGTGCCAGCAGTTACTCGGAGGGCTACACCTTC.

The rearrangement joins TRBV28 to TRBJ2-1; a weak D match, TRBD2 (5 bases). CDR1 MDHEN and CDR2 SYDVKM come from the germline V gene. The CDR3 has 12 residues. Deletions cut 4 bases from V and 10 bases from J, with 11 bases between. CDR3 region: CASSSSSSEQFF. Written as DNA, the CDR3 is TGTGCCAGCAGTTCTAGCAGCAGCGAGCAGTTCTTC.

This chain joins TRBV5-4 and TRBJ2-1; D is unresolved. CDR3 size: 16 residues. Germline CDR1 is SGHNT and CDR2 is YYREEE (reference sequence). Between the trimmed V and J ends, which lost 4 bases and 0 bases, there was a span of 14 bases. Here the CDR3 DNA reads TGTGCCAGCAGCAACCTACCCCCCCTCTCCTACAATGAGCAGTTCTTC. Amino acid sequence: CASSNLPPLSYNEQFF.

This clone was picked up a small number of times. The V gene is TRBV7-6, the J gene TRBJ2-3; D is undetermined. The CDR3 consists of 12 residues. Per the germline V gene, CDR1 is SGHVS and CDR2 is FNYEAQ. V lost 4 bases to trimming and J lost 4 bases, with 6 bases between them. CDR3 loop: CASSSLADTQYF. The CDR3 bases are TGTGCCAGCAGCTCCCTGGCAGATACGCAGTATTTT. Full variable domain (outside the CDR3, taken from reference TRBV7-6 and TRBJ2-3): GAGVSQSPRYKVTKRGQDVALRCDPISGHVSLYWYRQALGQGPEFLTYFNYEAQQDKSGLPNDRFSAERPEGSISTLTIQRTEQRDSAMYRCASSSLADTQYFGPGTRLTVL.

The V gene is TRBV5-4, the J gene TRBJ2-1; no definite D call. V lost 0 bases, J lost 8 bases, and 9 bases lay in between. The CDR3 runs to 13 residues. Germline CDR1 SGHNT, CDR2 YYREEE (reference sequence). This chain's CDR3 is CASSLAPTDEQFF. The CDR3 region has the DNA TGTGCCAGCAGCTTGGCCCCTACAGATGAGCAGTTCTTC.

The DNA for the CDR3 is TGCGCCAGCAGCCAAATAGCGGCGAGCTCCTACGAGCAGTACTTC. This codes for CASSQIAASSYEQYF. This chain uses TRBV4-1 with TRBJ2-7, with D possibly being TRBD2 (6 bases). Germline V gene sequence: CDR1 MGHRA, CDR2 YSYEKL. Trimming shortened V by 2 bases and J by 0 bases, and 11 bases separated the two germline ends. The CDR3 consists of 15 residues.